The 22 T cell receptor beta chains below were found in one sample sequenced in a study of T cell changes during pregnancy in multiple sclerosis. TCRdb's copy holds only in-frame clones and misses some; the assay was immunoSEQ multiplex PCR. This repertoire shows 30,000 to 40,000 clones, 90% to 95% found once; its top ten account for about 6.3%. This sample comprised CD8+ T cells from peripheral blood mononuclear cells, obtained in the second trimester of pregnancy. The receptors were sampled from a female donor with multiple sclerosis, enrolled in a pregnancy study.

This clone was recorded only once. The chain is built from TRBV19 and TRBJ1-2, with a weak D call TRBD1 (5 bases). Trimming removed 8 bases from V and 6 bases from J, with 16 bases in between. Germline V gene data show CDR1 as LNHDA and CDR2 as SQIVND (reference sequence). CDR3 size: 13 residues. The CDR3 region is CASSSGLLNGYTF. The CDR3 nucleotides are TGTGCCAGTTCCTCAGGGCTGTTGAATGGCTACACCTTC.

The CDR3 sequence: CASSDAGSEAFF. CDR3 coding DNA: TGTGCCAGCAGTGACGCGGGGTCTGAAGCTTTCTTT. The chain uses TRBV6-1 and TRBJ1-1; D gene unclear. V lost 3 bases, J lost 6 bases, and 8 bases lay in between. This CDR3 comprises 12 residues. CDR1 and CDR2 from the germline V gene are MNHNS and SASEGT.

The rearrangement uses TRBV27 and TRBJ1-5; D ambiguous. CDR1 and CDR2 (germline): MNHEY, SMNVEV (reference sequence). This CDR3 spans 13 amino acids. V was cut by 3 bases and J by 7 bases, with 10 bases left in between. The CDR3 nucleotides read TGTGCCAGCAGTTTTTCAGGAACACAGCCCCAGCATTTT. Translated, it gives CASSFSGTQPQHF.

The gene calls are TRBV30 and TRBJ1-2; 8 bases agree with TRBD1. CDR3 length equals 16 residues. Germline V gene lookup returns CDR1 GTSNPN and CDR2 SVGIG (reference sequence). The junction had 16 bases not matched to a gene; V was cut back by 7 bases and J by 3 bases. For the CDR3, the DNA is TGTGCCTCAAATAAAGGACAGGGAGGGGGTTACTATGGCTACACCTTC. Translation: CASNKGQGGGYYGYTF.

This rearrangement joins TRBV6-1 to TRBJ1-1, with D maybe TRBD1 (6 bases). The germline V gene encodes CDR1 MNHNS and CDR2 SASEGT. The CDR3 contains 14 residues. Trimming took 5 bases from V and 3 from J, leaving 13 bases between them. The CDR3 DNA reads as TGTGCCAGCAGTCCCCGGACAGCACACACTGAAGCTTTCTTT. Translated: CASSPRTAHTEAFF.

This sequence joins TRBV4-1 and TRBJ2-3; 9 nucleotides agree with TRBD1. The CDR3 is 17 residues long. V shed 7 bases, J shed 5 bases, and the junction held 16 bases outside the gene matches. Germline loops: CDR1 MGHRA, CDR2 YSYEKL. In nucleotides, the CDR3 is TGCGCCAGCACTTTATTTGGGGGGACAGGGAGGGAAGATACGCAGTATTTT. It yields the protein CASTLFGGTGREDTQYF.

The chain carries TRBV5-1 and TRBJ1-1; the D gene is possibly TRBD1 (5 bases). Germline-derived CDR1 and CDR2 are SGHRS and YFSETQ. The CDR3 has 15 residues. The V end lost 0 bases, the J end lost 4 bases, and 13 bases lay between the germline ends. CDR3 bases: TGCGCCAGCAGCTTGGTCGAAGGGGTGGGCACTGAAGCTTTCTTT. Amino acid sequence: CASSLVEGVGTEAFF.

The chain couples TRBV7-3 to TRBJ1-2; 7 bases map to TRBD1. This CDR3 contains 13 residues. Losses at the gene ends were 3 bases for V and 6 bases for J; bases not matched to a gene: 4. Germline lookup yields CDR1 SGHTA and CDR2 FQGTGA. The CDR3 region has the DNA TGTGCCAGCAGCTTTGGTACAGGGGATGGCTACACCTTC. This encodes CASSFGTGDGYTF.

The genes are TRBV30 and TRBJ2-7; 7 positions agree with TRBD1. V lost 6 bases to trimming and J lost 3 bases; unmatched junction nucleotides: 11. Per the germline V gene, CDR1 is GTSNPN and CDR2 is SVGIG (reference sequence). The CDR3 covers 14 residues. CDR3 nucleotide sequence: TGTGCCTGCCCTAAACCGGGACAGTTCTACGAGCAGTACTTC. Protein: CACPKPGQFYEQYF. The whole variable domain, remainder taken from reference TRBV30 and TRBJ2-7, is SQTIHQWPATLVQPVGSPLSLECTVEGTSNPNLYWYRQAAGRGLQLLFYSVGIGQISSEVPQNLSASRPQDRQFILSSKKLLLSDSGFYLCACPKPGQFYEQYFGPGTRLTVT.

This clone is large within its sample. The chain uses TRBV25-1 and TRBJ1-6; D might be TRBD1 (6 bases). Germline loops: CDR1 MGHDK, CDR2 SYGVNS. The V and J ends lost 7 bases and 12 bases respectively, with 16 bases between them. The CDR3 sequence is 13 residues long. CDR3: CASNSGDVRPLHF. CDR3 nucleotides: TGTGCCAGCAATTCAGGGGACGTCCGACCCCTCCACTTT.

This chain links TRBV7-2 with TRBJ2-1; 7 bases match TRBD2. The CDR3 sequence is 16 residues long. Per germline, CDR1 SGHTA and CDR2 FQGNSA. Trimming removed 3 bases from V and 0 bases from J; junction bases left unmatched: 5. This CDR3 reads CASSLVTSVSYNEQFF. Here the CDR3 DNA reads TGTGCCAGCAGCTTGGTTACTAGCGTCTCCTACAATGAGCAGTTCTTC. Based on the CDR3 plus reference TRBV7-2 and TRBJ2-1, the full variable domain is GAGVSQSPSNKVTEKGKDVELRCDPISGHTALYWYRQSLGQGLEFLIYFQGNSAPDKSGLPSDRFSAERTGGSVSTLTIQRTQQEDSAVYLCASSLVTSVSYNEQFFGPGTRLTVL.

The CDR3 reads CASPPDRGLIQPQHF. The CDR3 coding sequence is TGTGCCAGCCCCCCAGACAGGGGGCTCATTCAGCCCCAGCATTTT. V is TRBV6-1 and J is TRBJ1-5, with 10 bases fitting TRBD1. This CDR3 comprises 15 residues. Germline CDR1 is MNHNS and CDR2 is SASEGT. J gave up 6 bases and V 8 bases, and 10 bases lay outside the gene matches.

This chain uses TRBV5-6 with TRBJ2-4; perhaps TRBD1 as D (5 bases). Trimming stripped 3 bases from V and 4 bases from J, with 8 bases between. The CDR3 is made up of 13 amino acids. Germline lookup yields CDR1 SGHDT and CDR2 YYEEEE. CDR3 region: CASSSSGKNIQYF. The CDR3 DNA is TGTGCCAGCAGCTCGTCAGGGAAAAACATTCAGTACTTC.

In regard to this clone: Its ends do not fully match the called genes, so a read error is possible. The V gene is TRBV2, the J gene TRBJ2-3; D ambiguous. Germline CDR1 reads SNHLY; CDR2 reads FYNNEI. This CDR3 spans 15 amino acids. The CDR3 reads CASSEAGRGTDTQYF. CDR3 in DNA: TGTGCCAGCAGCGAAGCAGGTCGGGGCACAGATACGCAGTATTTT.

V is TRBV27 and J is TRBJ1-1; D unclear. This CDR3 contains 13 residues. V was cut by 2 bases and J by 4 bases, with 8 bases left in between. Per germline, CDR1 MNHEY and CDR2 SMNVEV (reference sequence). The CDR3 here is CASSLVGSTEAFF. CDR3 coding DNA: TGTGCCAGCAGTTTAGTGGGCAGCACTGAAGCTTTCTTT.

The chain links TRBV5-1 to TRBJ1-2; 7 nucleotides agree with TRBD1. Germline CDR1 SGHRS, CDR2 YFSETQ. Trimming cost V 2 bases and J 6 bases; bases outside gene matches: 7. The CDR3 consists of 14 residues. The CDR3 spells CASSLETGTDGYTF. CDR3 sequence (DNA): TGCGCCAGCAGCTTAGAGACAGGGACGGATGGCTACACCTTC.

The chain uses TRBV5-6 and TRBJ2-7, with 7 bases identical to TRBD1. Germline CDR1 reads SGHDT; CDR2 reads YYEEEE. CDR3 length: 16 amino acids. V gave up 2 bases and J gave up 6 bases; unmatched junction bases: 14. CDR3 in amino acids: CASSFPPGRGLPEQYF. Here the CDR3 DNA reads TGTGCCAGCAGCTTTCCCCCCGGCAGGGGGTTGCCCGAGCAGTACTTC.

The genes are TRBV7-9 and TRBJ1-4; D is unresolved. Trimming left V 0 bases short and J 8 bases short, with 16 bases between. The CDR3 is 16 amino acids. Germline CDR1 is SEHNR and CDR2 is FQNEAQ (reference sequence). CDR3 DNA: TGTGCCAGCAGCTTAGCGAGAGGGTATCTTGAGGAAAAACTGTTTTTT. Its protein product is CASSLARGYLEEKLFF.

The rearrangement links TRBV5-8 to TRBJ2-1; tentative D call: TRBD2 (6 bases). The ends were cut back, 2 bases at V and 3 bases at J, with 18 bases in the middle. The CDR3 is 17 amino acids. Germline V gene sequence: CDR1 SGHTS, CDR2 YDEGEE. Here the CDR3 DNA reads TGTGCCAGCAGCTTTATGGTTTGGGGGGACCTCTACAATGAGCAGTTCTTC. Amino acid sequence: CASSFMVWGDLYNEQFF.

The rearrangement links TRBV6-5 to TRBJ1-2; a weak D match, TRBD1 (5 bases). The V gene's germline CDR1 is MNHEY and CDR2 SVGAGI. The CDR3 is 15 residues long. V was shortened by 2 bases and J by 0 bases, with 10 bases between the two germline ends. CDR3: CASSYSSGANYGYTF. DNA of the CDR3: TGTGCCAGCAGTTACAGCTCGGGGGCTAACTATGGCTACACCTTC.

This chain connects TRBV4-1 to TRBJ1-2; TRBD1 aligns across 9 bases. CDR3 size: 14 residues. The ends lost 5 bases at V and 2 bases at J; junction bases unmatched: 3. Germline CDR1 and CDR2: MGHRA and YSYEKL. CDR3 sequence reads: CASSGQGSNYGYTF. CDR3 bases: TGCGCCAGCAGCGGACAGGGGTCGAACTATGGCTACACCTTC.

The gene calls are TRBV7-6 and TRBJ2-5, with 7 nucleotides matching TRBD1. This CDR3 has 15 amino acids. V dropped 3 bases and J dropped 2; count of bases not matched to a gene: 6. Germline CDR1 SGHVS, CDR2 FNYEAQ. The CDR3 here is CASSFGTAYQETQYF. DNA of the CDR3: TGTGCCAGCAGCTTCGGGACAGCTTATCAAGAGACCCAGTACTTC.